This entry concerns a single T cell receptor beta chain. Amplified material comprised TCR beta CDR3 regions derived from RNA transcripts. Amplification began with first-round RT-PCR using HTBI primers, then second-round multiplex PCR was performed. MiXCR was run by TCRdb on the multiplex PCR reads, yielding one entry per CDR3 protein. This table has 400,000 or so distinct CDR3 sequences, about 18% appearing once. The data originate from a study of Graves' ophthalmopathy and Graves' hyperthyroidism. Study-level background: Peripheral blood was obtained at first diagnosis, ahead of any treatment.

The V and J ends lost 4 bases and 2 bases, in that order; junction bases with no gene match: 14. The germline gives CDR1 MGHRA, CDR2 YSYEKL. The CDR3 consists of 19 residues. Sequenced sample: peripheral blood. The chain is built from TRBV4-1 and TRBJ1-1; 12 bases agree with TRBD1. The sequence was obtained from an adult woman with stable Graves' hyperthyroidism. DNA of the CDR3: TGCGCCAGCAGCCGGTCCCGAGGGTTCGGGACAGGGGGCAACACTGAAGCTTTCTTT. Translated, it gives CASSRSRGFGTGGNTEAFF.